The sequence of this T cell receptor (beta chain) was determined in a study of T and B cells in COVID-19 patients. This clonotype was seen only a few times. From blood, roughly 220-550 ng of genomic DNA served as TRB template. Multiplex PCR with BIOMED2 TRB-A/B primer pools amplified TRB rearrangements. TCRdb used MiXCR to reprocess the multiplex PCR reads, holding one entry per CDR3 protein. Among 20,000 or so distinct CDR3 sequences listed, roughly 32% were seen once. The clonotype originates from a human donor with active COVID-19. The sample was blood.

The CDR3 DNA sequence: TGTGCCAGCACCCTGAGGGGGGGACAGCCCCAGCATTTT. It specifies CASTLRGGQPQHF. This chain uses TRBV6-5 with TRBJ1-5, with a tentative D call TRBD1 (6 bases). Germline V gene data show CDR1 as MNHEY and CDR2 as SVGAGI. The CDR3 is 13 amino acids. Trimming shortened V by 7 bases and J by 7 bases, and 14 bases separated the two germline ends.